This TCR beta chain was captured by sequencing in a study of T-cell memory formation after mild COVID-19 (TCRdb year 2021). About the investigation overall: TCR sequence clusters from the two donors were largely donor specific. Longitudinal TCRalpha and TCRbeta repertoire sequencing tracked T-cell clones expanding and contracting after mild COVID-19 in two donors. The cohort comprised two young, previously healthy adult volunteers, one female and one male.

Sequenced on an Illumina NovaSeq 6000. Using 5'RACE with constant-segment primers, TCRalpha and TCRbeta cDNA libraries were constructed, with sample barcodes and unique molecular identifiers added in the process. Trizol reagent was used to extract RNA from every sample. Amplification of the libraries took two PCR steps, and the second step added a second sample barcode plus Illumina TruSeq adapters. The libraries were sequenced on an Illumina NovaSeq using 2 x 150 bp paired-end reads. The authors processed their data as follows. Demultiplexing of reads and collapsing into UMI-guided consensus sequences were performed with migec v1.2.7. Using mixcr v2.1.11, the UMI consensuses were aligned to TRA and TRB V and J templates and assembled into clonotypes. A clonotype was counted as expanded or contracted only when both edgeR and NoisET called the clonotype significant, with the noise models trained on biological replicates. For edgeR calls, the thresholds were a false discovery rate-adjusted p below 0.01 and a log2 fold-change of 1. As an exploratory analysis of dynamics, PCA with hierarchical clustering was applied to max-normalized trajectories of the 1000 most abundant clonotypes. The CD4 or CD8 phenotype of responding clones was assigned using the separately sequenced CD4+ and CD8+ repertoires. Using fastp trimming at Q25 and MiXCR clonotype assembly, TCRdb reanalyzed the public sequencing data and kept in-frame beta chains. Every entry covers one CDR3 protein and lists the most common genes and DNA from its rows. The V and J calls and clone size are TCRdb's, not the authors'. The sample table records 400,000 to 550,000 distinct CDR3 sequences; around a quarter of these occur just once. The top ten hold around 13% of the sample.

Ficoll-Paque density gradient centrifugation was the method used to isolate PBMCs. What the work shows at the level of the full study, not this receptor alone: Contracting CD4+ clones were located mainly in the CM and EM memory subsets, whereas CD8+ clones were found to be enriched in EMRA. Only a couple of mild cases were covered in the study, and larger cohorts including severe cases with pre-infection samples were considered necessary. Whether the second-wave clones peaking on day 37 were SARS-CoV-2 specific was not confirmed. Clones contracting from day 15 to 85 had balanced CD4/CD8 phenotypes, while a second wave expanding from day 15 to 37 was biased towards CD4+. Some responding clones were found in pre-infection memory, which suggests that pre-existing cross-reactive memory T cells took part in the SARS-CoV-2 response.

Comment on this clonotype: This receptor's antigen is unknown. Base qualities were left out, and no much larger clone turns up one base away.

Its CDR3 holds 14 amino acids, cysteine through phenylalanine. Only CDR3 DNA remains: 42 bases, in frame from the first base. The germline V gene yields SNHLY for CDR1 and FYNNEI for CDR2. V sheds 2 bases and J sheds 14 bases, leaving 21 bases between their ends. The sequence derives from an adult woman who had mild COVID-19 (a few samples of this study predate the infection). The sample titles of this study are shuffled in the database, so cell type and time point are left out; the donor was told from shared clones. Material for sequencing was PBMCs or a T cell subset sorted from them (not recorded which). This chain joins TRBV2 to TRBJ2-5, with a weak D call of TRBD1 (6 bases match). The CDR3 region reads CASSELLRTAGYYF. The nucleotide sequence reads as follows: TGTGCCAGCAGTGAATTATTGAGGACAGCAGGTTATTACTTC.